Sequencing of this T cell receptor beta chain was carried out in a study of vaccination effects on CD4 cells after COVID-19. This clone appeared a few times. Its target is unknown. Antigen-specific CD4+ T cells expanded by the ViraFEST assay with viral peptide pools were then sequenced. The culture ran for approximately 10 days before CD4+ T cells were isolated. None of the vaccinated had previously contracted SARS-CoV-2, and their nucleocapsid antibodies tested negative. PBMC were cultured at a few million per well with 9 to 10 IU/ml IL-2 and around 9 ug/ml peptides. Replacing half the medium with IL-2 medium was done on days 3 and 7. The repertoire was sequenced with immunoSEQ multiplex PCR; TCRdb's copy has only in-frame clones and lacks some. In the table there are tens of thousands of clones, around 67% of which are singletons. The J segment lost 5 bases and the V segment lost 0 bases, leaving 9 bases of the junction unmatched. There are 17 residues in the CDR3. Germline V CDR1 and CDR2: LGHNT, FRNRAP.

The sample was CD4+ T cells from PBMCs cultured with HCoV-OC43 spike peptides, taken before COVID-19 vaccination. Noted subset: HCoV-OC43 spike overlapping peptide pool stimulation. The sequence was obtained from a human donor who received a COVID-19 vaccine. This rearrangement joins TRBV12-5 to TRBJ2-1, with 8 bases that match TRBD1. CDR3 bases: TGTGCTAGTGGTTTGGTACTTGAGCAGGGGGCCCACAATGAGCAGTTCTTC. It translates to CASGLVLEQGAHNEQFF.